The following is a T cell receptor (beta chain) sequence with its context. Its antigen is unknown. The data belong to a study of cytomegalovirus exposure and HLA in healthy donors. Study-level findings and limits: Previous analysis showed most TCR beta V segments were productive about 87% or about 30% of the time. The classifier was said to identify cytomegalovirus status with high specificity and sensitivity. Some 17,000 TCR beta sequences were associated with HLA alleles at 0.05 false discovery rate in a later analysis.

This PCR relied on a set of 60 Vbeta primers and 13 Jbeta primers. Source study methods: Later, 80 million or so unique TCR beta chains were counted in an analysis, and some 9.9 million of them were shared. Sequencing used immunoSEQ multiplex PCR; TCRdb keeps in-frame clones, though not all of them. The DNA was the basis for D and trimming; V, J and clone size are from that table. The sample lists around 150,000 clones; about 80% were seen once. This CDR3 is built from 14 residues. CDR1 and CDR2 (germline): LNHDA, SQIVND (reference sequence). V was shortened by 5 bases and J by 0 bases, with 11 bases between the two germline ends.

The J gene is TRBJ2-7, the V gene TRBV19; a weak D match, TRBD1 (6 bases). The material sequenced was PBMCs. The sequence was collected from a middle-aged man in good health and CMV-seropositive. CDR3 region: CASSPRTDSYEQYF. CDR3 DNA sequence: TGTGCCAGTAGTCCCCGGACAGACTCCTACGAGCAGTACTTC.